This entry lists 6 T cell receptor beta chains sequenced from one sample in a study of T cells after yellow fever vaccination. One entry per CDR3 protein, called by TCRdb with MiXCR from the 5' RACE reads. The data show about 200,000 distinct CDR3 sequences, more than 3% seen once. The source material was CD4+ T cells sorted from PBMCs, sampled 10 days after the yellow fever booster vaccination. These receptors were obtained from a man between 18 and 35 years old who received the YFV17D yellow fever vaccine.

In its sample, this clonotype was seen a few times. J is TRBJ2-1 and V is TRBV28; unclear D gene. Trimming pared 5 bases from V and 6 bases from J, leaving 11 bases between. This CDR3 comprises 13 residues. Germline CDR1 reads MDHEN; CDR2 reads SYDVKM. The CDR3 DNA sequence: TGTGCCAGCAGTCCCCGGTGGGGCAATGAGCAGTTCTTC. This translates into CASSPRWGNEQFF.

The chain combines TRBV5-1 with TRBJ1-1; TRBD1 is a possible D gene (6 bases). From germline, CDR1 is SGHRS and CDR2 YFSETQ. Deletions cut 4 bases from V and 0 bases from J, with 13 bases between. This CDR3 region has 15 residues. CDR3 residues: CASSPGGGLNTEAFF. The CDR3 DNA is TGCGCCAGCAGCCCAGGAGGGGGACTGAACACTGAAGCTTTCTTT.

This clonotype turned up a few times. The rearrangement uses TRBV6-2 or TRBV6-3 and TRBJ1-1; perhaps TRBD1 as D (6 bases). The germline CDR1 and CDR2 sequences are MNHEY and SVGEGT. The CDR3 contains 16 residues. V was clipped by 8 bases and J by 1 base, with 20 bases between them. This chain's CDR3 is CASGYREWRGNTEAFF. CDR3 nucleotide sequence: TGTGCCAGCGGATACAGGGAATGGAGGGGGAACACTGAAGCTTTCTTT.

This clonotype has at least ten counts. The chain combines TRBV7-2 with TRBJ2-5; TRBD2 aligns across 13 bases. Germline V lookup: CDR1 SGHTA, CDR2 FQGNSA. With 7 bases clipped from V and 1 base from J, the junction kept 3 bases outside the gene matches. This CDR3 is 15 amino acids long. The CDR3 sequence is CASTGLAGAQETQYF. DNA of the CDR3: TGTGCCAGCACCGGACTAGCGGGGGCCCAAGAGACCCAGTACTTC. Variable domain in full (rest from reference TRBV7-2 and TRBJ2-5): GAGVSQSPSNKVTEKGKDVELRCDPISGHTALYWYRQSLGQGLEFLIYFQGNSAPDKSGLPSDRFSAERTGGSVSTLTIQRTQQEDSAVYLCASTGLAGAQETQYFGPGTRLLVL.

This clonotype was picked up many times. This chain joins TRBV5-1 and TRBJ2-1, with 15 bases matching TRBD2. Germline V gene sequence: CDR1 SGHRS, CDR2 YFSETQ. The ends lost 4 bases at V and 9 bases at J; junction bases unmatched: 2. The CDR3 totals 14 residues. The CDR3 loop reads CASSRTSGGAEQFF. In nucleotides, the CDR3 is TGCGCCAGCAGCCGGACTAGCGGGGGGGCTGAGCAGTTCTTC.

This clonotype was detected ten times or more. This sequence joins TRBV4-1 and TRBJ2-5; D unresolved. This CDR3 has 13 amino acids. Trimming left V 0 bases short and J 8 bases short, with 10 bases between. Germline assignment: CDR1 MGHRA and CDR2 YSYEKL. The CDR3 sequence: CASSQDAASTQYF. The CDR3 region has the DNA TGCGCCAGCAGCCAAGATGCGGCAAGCACCCAGTACTTC.